This TCR beta chain was recovered during a study of monozygotic twins with cystic fibrosis. Repertoires were generated with immunoSEQ multiplex PCR, while TCRdb's copy carries only in-frame clones and drops some. The sample yields 15,000 or so clones, more than 75% seen once. This clonotype originated in a boy aged 5-17 years with cystic fibrosis. The material sequenced was blood.

CDR3 sequence: CASSYDGQGNEQYF. As DNA, the CDR3 is TGTGCCAGCAGTTACGACGGACAAGGAAACGAGCAGTACTTC. The chain joins TRBV2 to TRBJ2-7; D possibly corresponds to TRBD1 (5 bases). Per the germline V gene, CDR1 is SNHLY and CDR2 is FYNNEI. CDR3 length: 14 residues. The V and J ends lost 5 bases and 5 bases respectively, with 16 bases between them.